The clone carrying this T cell receptor beta chain was found many times. Its antigen is still unknown. V was cut by 4 bases and J by 11 bases, with 23 bases left in between. CDR1 SGHTA and CDR2 FQGNSA come from the germline V gene. CDR3 length: 15 amino acids. The sample originates from a study of T cell repertoires in cytomegalovirus infection. Study summary: Indicated by public TCR beta signatures were CMV infection and matching HLA type.

Notes on the study in general: The ex vivo response was dominated by HLA-C-restricted CMV-specific TCR beta clonotypes. Identification of carriers of CMV plus the relevant HLA was performed using cumulative public TCR beta family frequency.

Via MiXCR, TCRdb re-called the reads, giving one row per CDR3 protein. The sample shows nearly 450,000 distinct CDR3 sequences, approximately 31% of them seen only once. This sequence was found in a human donor in good health (CMV status not recorded). Some clones in this sample may be carry-over from other donors' samples. The chain combines TRBV7-2 with TRBJ1-1; D not certain. The sequencing sample was made of PBMCs. CDR3 nucleotides: TGTGCCAGCAGCTCCGAGACGATAAGCCGGGTGTCTGCTTTCTTT. This codes for CASSSETISRVSAFF.